This T cell receptor (beta chain) came from a study of shared clonotypes between healthy human individuals (dated by TCRdb to 2020 to 2022). Looking at the study overall: Three men and a couple of women, aged 18 to 49 years, made up the cohort. For each donor, CD4 naive and CD4 memory were each run on three plates, CD8 naive on two plates, and CD8 memory on one plate. The study deeply sequenced blood TCR repertoires of about 5 healthy adults to estimate repertoire size and the extent of clonotype sharing between individuals. To increase sequencing depth and limit assay-specific biases, TCR repertoire library preparation and sequencing were carried out by different laboratories using diverse techniques. Between about 0.9 and 9 billion PBMCs per donor were obtained by leukapheresis. Study-wide findings and limitations: Pairwise subsampling indicated that sequencing depth was expected to affect the degree of clonotype sharing among donors. Compared with non-shared clonotypes, the clonotypes found in all four sorted-subset donors had higher generation probabilities. Sampling was restricted to blood, and TCR repertoires in tissues likely differ from the TCR repertoires found in blood. Sharing across four donors was observed for about 5% of naive CD4, 3% to 4% of naive CD8, 2.3% of memory CD4, and 0.4% of memory CD8 clonotypes. Naive subsets generally had larger estimated clonotype richness than memory subsets did. Incomplete sequencing was indicated by rarefaction of sorted-subset datasets, despite the large sequencing depth. The genetic and exposure-history diversity represented was limited by the small number of donors.

For the CD8 naive samples, CD45RO-negative cells were positively selected for CCR7, yielding a CD45RA+CCR7+ population from which TemRA cells were excluded. Donors were healthy HIV-negative adults with no recently reported acute infections or vaccinations. Every donor was a Caucasian adult residing in Nashville, Tennessee, USA. After blood collection by leukapheresis, PBMCs were isolated using Ficoll-Histopaque density gradient centrifugation and then cryopreserved in the vapor phase of liquid nitrogen. Purity and quantity of every magnetically sorted T cell population were checked by analytical flow cytometry. From each sorted fraction, genomic DNA was isolated and quantified by UV absorbance on a Nanodrop 2000c. A remark on this clone: What this receptor recognizes is not known. Base qualities are not provided; no much larger clone lies one nucleotide away.

The CDR3, from cysteine to phenylalanine, totals 15 residues. Of all the DNA, just the CDR3 is kept, 45 bases in frame from base 1. V lost 5 bases and J lost 1 base; the stretch between them is 15 bases long. Sequences SEHNR (CDR1) and FQNEAQ (CDR2) are obtained from the germline V gene (reference sequence). Using the deep immunoSEQ assay, multiplex PCR amplified TCR CDR3 regions from genomic DNA. Extracted genomic DNA from each cell subset was distributed evenly across all wells of several immunoSEQ 96-well plates, and each plate was treated as a replicate. For sorted subsets, each replicate PCR was loaded with approximately 190 ng genomic DNA, equivalent to 30,000 or so T cell genomes. Purified libraries were quantified with a Qubit 3.0 fluorometer, sized on a Bioanalyzer 2100, and re-quantified with the KAPA Library Quantification kit. A separate single-read 150-cycle Illumina NextSeq 550 flow cell was used to sequence each immunoSEQ 96-well plate. Per the source publication's procedure: The immunoSEQ output contained only junctional sequences without quality scores, so filtering could not match that applied to full-length reads. To assign V/J genes and CDR3, sequences were annotated using PyIR, a Python wrapper for IgBLAST v1.9, with IMGT germline references. Reads with weak V/J assignments (E-value above 1e-6), missing CDR3, stop codons, out-of-frame junctions, or ambiguous translated residues were removed. V3J clonotypes were defined as sequences sharing an identical inferred V gene, J gene, and CDR3 amino acid sequence. Percentage overlap between repertoires was computed as shared unique clonotypes divided by the size of the smaller repertoire. RTK rarefaction, the Chao1 estimator, and Recon v2.1 estimates of unobserved clonotypes were used to assess repertoire richness. OLGA was used to compute generation probabilities for all TCRbeta clonotypes that the gDNA method yielded from a few donors. TCRdb holds this immuneACCESS table with in-frame rearrangements only. Some clones are missing; in checked studies, unresolved V genes explain under half, and the rest has no known cause. The V and J calls and clone size come from that table; D and trimming were worked out from the DNA. The sample table holds roughly 590,000 clones, of which roughly 95% were seen once. Of the sample, approximately 0.1% falls within the top ten clones.

The TCR originated in a woman aged 30 to 39 in good health. The sequence links TRBV7-9 to TRBJ2-7, with no confidently assigned D gene. The sample consisted of naive CD8+ T cells sorted from blood. Explained via the paper, the cell subset or site label denotes: CD45RA+CCR7+. The nucleotide sequence reads as follows: TGTGCCAGCAGCCCCCAGACCTCTCCTTCCTACGAGCAGTACTTC. It encodes CASSPQTSPSYEQYF.